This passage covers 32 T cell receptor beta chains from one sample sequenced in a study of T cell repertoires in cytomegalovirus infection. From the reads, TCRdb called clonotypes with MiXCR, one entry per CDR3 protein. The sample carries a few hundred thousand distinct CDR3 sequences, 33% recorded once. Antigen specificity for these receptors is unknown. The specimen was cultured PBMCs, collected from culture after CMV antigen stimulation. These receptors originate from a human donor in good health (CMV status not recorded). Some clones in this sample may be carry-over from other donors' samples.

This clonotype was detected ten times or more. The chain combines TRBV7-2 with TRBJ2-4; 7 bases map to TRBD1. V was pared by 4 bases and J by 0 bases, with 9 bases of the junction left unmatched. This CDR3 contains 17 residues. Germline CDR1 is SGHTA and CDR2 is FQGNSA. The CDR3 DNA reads TGTGCCAGCAGCTCCAGAGGGACAGCCCTAGCCAAAAACATTCAGTACTTC. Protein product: CASSSRGTALAKNIQYF.

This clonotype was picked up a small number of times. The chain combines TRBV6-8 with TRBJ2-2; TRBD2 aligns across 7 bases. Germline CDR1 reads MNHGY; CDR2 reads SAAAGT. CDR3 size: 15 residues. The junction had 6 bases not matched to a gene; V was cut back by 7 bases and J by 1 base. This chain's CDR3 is CASNRGGGNTGELFF. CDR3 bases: TGTGCCAGCAATCGAGGCGGGGGGAACACCGGGGAGCTGTTTTTT.

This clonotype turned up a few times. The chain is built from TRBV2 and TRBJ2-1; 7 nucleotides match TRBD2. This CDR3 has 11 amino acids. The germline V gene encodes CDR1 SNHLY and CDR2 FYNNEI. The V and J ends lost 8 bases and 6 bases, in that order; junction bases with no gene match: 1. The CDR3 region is CASRTSNEQFF. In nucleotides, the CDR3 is TGTGCCAGCCGGACTAGCAATGAGCAGTTCTTC.

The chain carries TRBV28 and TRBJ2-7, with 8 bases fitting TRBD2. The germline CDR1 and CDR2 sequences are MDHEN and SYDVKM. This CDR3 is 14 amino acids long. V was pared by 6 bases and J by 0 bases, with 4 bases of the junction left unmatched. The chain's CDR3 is CASRSSGFSYEQYF. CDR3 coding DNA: TGTGCCAGCAGGTCTAGCGGGTTCTCCTACGAGCAGTACTTC.

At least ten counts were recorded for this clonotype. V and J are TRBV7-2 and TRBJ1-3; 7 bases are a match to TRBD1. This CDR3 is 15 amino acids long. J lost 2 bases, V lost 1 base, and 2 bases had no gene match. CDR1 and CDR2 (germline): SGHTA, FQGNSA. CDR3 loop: CASSLVRGPGNTIYF. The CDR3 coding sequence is TGTGCCAGCAGCTTAGTAAGGGGGCCTGGAAACACCATATATTTT.

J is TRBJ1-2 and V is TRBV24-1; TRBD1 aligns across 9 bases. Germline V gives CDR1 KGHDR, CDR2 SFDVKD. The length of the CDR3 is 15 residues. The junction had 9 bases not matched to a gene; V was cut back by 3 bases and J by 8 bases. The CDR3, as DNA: TGTGCCACCAGTGATCCCGGACAGGGGCAAGACGGCTACACCTTC. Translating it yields CATSDPGQGQDGYTF.

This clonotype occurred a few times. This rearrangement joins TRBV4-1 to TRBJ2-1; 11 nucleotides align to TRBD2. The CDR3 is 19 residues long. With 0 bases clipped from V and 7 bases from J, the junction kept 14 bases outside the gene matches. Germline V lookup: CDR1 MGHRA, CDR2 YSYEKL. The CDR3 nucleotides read TGCGCCAGCAGCCAAGATTCGGGACTAGCGGCCGTGGGTGGGAATGAGCAGTTCTTC. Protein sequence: CASSQDSGLAAVGGNEQFF.

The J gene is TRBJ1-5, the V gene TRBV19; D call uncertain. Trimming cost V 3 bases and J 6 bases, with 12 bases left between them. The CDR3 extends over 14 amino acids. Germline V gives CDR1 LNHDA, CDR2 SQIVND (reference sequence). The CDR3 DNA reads TGTGCCAGTAGTATCGCGGGGAAAGGTCAGCCCCAGCATTTT. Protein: CASSIAGKGQPQHF.

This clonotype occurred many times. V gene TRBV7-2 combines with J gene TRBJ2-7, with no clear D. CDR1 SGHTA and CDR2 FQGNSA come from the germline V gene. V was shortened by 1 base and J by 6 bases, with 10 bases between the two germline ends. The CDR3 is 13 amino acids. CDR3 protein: CASSLEPGREQYV. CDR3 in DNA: TGTGCCAGCAGCTTAGAACCGGGCCGCGAGCAGTACGTC.

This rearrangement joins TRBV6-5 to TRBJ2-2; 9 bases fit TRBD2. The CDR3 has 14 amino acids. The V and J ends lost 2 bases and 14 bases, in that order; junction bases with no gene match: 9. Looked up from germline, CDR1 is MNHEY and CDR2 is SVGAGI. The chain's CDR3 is CASSYQKLGTSLFF. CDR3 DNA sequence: TGTGCCAGCAGTTACCAGAAACTCGGGACTAGCCTGTTTTTT.

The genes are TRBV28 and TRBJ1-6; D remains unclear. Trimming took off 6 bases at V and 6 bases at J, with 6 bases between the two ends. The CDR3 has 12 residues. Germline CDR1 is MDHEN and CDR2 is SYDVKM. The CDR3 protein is CASREVNSPLHF. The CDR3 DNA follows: TGTGCCAGCAGGGAGGTTAATTCACCCCTCCACTTT.

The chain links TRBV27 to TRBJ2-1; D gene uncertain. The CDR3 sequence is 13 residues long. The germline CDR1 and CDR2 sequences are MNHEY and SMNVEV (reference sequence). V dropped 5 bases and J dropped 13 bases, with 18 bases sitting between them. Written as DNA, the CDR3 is TGTGCCAGCAGTCCATGGACCAGAAACGTACAGTTCTTC. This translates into CASSPWTRNVQFF.

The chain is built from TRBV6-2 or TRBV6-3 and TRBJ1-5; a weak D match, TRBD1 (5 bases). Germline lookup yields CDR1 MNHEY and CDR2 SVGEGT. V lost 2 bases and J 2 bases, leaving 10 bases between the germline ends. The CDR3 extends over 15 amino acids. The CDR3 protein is CASSYRQGGNQPQHF. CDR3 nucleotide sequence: TGTGCCAGCAGTTACCGCCAGGGTGGCAATCAGCCCCAGCATTTT.

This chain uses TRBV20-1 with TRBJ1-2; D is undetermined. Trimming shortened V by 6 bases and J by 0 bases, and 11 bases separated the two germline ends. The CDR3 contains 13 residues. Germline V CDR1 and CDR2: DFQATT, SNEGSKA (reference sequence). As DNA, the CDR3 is TGCAGTGCCCTAGATTATTCTAACTATGGCTACACCTTC. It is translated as CSALDYSNYGYTF.

The CDR3 coding sequence is TGTGCCAGCAGCGACGGAAAGGGGCCTAATGAAAAACTGTTTTTT. It codes for CASSDGKGPNEKLFF. This chain joins TRBV12-3 or TRBV12-4 and TRBJ1-4, with D tentatively TRBD1 (5 bases). CDR3 length equals 15 residues. Trimming took off 6 bases at V and 3 bases at J, with 14 bases between the two ends.

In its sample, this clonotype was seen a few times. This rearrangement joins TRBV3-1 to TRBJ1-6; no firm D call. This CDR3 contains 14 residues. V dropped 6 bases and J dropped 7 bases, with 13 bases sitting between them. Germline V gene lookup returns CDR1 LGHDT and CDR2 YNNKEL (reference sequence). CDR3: CASRFHQENSPLHF. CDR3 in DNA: TGTGCCAGCAGGTTTCACCAGGAAAATTCACCCCTCCACTTT.

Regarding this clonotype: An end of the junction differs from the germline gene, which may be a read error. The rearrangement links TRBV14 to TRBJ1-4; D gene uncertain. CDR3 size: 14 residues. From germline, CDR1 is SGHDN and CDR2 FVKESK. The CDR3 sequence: CASSQEGWEEKLIF. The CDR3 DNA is TGTGCCAGCAGCCAAGAAGGGTGGGAAGAAAAACTGATTTTT.

CDR3 loop: CASSRLVQGAKEKLFF. CDR3 nucleotides: TGTGCCAGCAGCAGACTGGTACAGGGGGCGAAGGAAAAACTGTTTTTT. The V gene is TRBV11-2, the J gene TRBJ1-4; 9 bases are shared with TRBD1. V lost 5 bases and J lost 8; bases outside the gene matches: 12. Per germline, CDR1 SGHAT and CDR2 FQNNGV. The CDR3 length is 16 residues.

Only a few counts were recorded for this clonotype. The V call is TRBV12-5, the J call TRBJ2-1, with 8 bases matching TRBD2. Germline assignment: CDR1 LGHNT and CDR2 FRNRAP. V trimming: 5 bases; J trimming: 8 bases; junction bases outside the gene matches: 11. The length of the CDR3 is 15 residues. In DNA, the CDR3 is TGTGCTAGTGGTCCAGGACTAGCCGCCAGGGATGAGCAGTTCTTC. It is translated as CASGPGLAARDEQFF.

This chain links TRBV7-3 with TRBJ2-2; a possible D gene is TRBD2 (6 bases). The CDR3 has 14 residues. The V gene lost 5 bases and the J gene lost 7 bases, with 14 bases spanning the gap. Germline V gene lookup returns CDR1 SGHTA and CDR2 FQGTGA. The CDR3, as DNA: TGTGCCAGCAGCCCGTCGGGGGTCAACGGGGAGCTGTTTTTT. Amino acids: CASSPSGVNGELFF.

The CDR3 spells CASSPRGAGGHNEQFF. In DNA form, the CDR3 reads TGTGCCAGCAGCCCCCGGGGGGCGGGAGGACACAATGAGCAGTTCTTC. V and J are TRBV3-1 and TRBJ2-1, with 8 positions matching TRBD2. Germline trimming cut 4 bases from V and 5 bases from J; bases unmatched to any gene: 10. Germline V gives CDR1 LGHDT, CDR2 YNNKEL (reference sequence). The CDR3 is made up of 16 amino acids.

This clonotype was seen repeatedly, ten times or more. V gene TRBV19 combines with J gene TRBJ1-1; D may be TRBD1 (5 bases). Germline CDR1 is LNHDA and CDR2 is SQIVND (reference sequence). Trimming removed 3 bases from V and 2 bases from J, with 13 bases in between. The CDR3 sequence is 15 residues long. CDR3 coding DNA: TGTGCCAGTAGTATCAAGGGGCCGGGAAACACTGAAGCTTTCTTT. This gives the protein CASSIKGPGNTEAFF.

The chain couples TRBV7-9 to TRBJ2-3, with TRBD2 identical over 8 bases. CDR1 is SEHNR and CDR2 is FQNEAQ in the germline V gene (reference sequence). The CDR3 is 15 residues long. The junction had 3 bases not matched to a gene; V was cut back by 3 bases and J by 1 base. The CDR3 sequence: CASSLFSGGTDTQYF. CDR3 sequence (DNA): TGTGCCAGCAGCTTGTTTAGCGGGGGCACAGATACGCAGTATTTT.

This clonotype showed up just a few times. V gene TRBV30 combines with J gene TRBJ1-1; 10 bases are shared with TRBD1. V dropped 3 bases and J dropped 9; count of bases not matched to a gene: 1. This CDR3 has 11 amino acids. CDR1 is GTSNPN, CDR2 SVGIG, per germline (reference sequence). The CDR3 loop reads CAWRDRGQAFF. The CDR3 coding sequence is TGTGCCTGGAGAGACAGGGGGCAAGCTTTCTTT.

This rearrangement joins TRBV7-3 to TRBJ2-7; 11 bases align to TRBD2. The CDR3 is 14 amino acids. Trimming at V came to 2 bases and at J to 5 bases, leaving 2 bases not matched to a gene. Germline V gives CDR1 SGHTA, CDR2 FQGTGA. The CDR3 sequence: CASSLLAGGDEQYF. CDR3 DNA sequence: TGTGCCAGCAGCTTACTAGCGGGAGGTGACGAGCAGTACTTC.

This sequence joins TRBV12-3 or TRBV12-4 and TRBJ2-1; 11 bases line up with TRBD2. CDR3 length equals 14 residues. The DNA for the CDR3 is TGTGCTTCGGGGATAGCGGGAGGGCGGAATGAGCAGTTCTTC. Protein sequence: CASGIAGGRNEQFF.

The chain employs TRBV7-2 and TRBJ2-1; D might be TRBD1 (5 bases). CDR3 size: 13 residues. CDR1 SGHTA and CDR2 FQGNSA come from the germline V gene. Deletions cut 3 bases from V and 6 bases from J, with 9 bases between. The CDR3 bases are TGTGCCAGCAGCTTTGACAGAATCAATGAGCAGTTCTTC. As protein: CASSFDRINEQFF.

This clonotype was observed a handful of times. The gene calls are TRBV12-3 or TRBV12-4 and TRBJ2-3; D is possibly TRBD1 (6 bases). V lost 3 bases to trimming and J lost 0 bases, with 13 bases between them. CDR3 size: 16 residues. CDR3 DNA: TGTGCCAGCAGTTTGGCCGGGCAGGGGAGCACAGATACGCAGTATTTT. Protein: CASSLAGQGSTDTQYF.

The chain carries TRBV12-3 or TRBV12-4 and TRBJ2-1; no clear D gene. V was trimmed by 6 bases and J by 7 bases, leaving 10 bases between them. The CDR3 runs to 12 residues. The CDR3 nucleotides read TGTGCCAGCAGGCTTAGTTCTAATGAGCAGTTCTTC. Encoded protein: CASRLSSNEQFF.

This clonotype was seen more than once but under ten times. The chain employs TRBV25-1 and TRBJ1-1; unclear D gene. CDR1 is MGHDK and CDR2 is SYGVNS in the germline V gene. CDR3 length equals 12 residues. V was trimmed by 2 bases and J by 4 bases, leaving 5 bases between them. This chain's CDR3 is CASSESLTEAFF. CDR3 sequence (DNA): TGTGCCAGCAGTGAAAGTCTCACTGAAGCTTTCTTT. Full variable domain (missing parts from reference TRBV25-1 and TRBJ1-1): EADIYQTPRYLVIGTGKKITLECSQTMGHDKMYWYQQDPGMELHLIHYSYGVNSTEKGDLSSESTVSRIRTEHFPLTLESARPSHTSQYLCASSESLTEAFFGQGTRLTVV.

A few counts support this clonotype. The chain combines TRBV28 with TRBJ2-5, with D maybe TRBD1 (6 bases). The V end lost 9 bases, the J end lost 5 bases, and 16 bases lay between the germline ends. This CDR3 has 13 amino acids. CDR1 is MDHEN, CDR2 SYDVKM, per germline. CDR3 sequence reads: CASEMPGAETQYF. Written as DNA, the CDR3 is TGTGCCAGTGAGATGCCAGGGGCCGAGACCCAGTACTTC.

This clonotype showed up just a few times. This CDR3 reads CASSFGRVNTEAFF. Here the CDR3 DNA reads TGTGCCAGCAGCTTCGGACGGGTGAACACTGAAGCTTTCTTT. The V gene is TRBV7-2, the J gene TRBJ1-1, with no clear D. Germline V gene data show CDR1 as SGHTA and CDR2 as FQGNSA. Trimming left V 3 bases short and J 0 bases short, with 8 bases between. CDR3 length: 14 amino acids.